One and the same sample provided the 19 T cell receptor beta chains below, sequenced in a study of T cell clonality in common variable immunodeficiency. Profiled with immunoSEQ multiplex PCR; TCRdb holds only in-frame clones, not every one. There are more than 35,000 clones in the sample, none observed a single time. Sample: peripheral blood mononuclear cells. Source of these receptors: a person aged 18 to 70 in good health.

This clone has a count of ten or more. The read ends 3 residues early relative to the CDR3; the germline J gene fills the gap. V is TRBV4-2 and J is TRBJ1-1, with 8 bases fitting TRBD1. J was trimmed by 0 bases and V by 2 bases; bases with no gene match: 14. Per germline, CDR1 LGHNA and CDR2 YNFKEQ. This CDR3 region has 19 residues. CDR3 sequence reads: CASSQIGAPDREMNTEAFF. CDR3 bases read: TGTGCCAGCAGCCAAATAGGGGCCCCGGACAGGGAAATGAACACTGAA.

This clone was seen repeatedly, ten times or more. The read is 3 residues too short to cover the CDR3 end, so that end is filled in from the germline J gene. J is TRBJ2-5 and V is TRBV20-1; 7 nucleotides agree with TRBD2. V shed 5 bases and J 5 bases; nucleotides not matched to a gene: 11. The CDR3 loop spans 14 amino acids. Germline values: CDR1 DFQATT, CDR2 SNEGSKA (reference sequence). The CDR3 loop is CSASDGGEGETQYF. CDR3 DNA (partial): TGCAGTGCTTCGGACGGCGGGGAGGGGGAGACC.

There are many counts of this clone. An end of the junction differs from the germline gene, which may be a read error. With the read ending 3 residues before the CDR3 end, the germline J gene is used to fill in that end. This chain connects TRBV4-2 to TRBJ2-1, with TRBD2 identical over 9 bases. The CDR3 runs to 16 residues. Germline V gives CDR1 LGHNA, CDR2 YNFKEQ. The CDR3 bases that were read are TGCGCCAGCAGCCAAGATCCTAGCGGGGCCTACAATGAG. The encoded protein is CASSQDPSGAYNE. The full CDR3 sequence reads CASSQDPSGAYNEQFF.

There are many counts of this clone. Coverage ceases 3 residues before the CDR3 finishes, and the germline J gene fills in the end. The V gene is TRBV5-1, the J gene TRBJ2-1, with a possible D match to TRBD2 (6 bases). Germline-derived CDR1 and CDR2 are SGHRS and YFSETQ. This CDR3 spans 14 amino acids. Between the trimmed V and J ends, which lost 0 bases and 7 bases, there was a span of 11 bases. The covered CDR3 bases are TGCGCCAGCAGCTTGGGGGACTCGCGGAATGAG. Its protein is CASSLGDSRNE. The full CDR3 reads CASSLGDSRNEQFF.

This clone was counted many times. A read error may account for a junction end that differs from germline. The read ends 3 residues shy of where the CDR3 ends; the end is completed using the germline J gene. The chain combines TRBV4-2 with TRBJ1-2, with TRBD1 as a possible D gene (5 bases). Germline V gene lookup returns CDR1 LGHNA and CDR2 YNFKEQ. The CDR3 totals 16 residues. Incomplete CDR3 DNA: TGCGCCAGCAGCCAAGGGTCGGGGGACCATAACTATGGC. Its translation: CASSQGSGDHNYG. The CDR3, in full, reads CASSQGSGDHNYGYTF.

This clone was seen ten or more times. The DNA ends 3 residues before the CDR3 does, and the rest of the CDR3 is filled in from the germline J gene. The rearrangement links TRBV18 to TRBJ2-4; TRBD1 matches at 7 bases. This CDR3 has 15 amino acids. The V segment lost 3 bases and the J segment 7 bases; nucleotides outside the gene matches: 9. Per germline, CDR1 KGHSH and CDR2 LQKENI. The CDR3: CASSPETGNSNIQYF. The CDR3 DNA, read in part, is TGTGCCAGCTCACCCGAGACAGGGAACAGCAACATT.

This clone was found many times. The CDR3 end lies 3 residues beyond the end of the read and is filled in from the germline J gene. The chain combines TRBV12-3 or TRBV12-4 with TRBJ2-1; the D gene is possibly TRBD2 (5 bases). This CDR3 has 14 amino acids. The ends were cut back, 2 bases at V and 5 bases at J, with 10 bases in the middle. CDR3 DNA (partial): TGTGCCAGCAGTTTAATCGGGGTCAACAATGAG. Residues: CASSLIGVNNE. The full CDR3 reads CASSLIGVNNEQFF.

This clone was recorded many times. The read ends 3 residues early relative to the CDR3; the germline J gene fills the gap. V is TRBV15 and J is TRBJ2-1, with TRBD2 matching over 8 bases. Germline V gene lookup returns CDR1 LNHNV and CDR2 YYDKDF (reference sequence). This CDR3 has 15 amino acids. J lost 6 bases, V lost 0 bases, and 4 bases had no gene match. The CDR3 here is CATSRDRTSSNEQFF. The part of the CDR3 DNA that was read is TGTGCCACCAGCAGAGATCGGACTAGCTCCAATGAG.

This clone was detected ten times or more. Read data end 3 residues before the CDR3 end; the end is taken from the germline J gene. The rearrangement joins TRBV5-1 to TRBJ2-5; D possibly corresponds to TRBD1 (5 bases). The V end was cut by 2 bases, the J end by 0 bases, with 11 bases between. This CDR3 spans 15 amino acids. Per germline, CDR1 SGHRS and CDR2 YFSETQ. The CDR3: CASSLNRPHQETQYF. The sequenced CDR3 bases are TGCGCCAGCAGCTTAAACAGGCCCCACCAAGAGACC.

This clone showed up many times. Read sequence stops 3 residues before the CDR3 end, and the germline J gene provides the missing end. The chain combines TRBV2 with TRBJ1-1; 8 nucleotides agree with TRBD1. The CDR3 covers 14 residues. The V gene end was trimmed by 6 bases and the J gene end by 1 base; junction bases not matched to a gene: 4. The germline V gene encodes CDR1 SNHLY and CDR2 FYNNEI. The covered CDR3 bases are TGTGCCAGCAGGGCCCAGGGGGCGAACACTGAA. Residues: CASRAQGANTE. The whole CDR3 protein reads CASRAQGANTEAFF.

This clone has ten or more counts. Incomplete CDR3 DNA: TGTGCCAGCAGTTTTGGCGGGAGCGGCACAGATACG. This encodes CASSFGGSGTDT. The full CDR3 is CASSFGGSGTDTQYF. The rearrangement uses TRBV12-3 or TRBV12-4 and TRBJ2-3; 7 positions agree with TRBD2. The CDR3 end falls 3 residues outside the read, so it is completed with the germline J gene. CDR3 length equals 15 residues. After removal of 3 bases from V and 1 base from J, the junction contained 4 bases not matched to a gene.

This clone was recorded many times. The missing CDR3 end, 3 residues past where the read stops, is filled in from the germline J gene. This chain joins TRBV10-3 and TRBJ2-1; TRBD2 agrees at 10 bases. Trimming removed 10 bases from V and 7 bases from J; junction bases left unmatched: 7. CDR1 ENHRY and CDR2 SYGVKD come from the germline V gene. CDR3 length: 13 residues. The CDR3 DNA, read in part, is TGTGCCACCACTAGCGGGACCTTAAATGAG. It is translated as CATTSGTLNE. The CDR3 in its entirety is CATTSGTLNEQFF.

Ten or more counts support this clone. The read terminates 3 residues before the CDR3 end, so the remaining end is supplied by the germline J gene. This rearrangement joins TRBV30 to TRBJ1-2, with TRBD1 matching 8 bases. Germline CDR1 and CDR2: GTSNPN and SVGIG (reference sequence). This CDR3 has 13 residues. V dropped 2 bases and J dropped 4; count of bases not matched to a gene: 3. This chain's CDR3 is CAWSSTGGYGYTF. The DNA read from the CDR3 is TGTGCCTGGAGTTCTACAGGGGGCTATGGC. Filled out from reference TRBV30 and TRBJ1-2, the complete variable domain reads SQTIHQWPATLVQPVGSPLSLECTVEGTSNPNLYWYRQAAGRGLQLLFYSVGIGQISSEVPQNLSASRPQDRQFILSSKKLLLSDSGFYLCAWSSTGGYGYTFGSGTRLTVV.

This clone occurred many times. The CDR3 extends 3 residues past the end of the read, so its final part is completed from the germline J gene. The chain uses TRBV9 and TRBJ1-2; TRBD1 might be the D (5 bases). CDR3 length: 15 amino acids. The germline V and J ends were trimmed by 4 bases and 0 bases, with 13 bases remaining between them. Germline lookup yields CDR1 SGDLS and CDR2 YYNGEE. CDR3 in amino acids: CASSPGLPTNYGYTF. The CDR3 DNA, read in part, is TGTGCCAGCAGCCCGGGACTGCCAACTAACTATGGC. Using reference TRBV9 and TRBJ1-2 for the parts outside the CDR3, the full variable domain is DSGVTQTPKHLITATGQRVTLRCSPRSGDLSVYWYQQSLDQGLQFLIQYYNGEERAKGNILERFSAQQFPDLHSELNLSSLELGDSALYFCASSPGLPTNYGYTFGSGTRLTVV.

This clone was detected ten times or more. This CDR3 is CASRATGGQETQYF. Partial CDR3 DNA: TGTGCCAGCAGGGCAACAGGGGGCCAAGAGACC. The genes are TRBV12-3 or TRBV12-4 and TRBJ2-5; TRBD1 matches at 8 bases. The read stops 3 residues short of the end of the CDR3; the missing end is completed from the germline J gene. This CDR3 is 14 amino acids long. Unmatched junction bases numbered 4, after V lost 6 bases and J lost 1 base.

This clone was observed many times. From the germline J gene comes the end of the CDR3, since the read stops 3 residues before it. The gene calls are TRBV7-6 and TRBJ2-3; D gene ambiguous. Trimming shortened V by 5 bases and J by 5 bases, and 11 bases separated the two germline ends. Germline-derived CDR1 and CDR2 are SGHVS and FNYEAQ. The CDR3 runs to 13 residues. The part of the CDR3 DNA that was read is TGTGCCAGCAGCCCGGTCTACCGAGATACG. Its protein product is CASSPVYRDT. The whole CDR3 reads CASSPVYRDTQYF. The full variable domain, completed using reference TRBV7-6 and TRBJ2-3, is GAGVSQSPRYKVTKRGQDVALRCDPISGHVSLYWYRQALGQGPEFLTYFNYEAQQDKSGLPNDRFSAERPEGSISTLTIQRTEQRDSAMYRCASSPVYRDTQYFGPGTRLTVL.

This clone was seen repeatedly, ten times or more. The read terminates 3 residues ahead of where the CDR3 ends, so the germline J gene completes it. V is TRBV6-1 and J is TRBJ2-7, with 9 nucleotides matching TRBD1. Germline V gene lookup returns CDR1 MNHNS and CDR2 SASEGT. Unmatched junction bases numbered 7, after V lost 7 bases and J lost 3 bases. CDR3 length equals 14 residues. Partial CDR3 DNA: TGTGCCAGCATTGAGACAGGGGGAAACTACGAG. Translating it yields CASIETGGNYE. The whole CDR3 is CASIETGGNYEQYF.

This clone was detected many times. CDR3 amino acids: CAWITQGSSYEQYF. The covered CDR3 bases are TGTGCCTGGATCACACAGGGTAGCTCCTACGAG. J is TRBJ2-7 and V is TRBV30, with a weak D call TRBD1 (6 bases). Read sequence stops 3 residues before the CDR3 end, and the germline J gene provides the missing end. Germline V gene sequence: CDR1 GTSNPN, CDR2 SVGIG (reference sequence). V lost 4 bases, J lost 0 bases, and 13 bases lay in between. This CDR3 spans 14 amino acids.

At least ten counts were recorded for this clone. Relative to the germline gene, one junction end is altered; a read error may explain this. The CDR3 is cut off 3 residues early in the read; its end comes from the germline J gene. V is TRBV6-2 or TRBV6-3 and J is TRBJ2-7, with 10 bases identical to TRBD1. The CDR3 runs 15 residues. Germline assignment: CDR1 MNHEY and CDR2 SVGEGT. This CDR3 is CASSYSTGGSNEQYF. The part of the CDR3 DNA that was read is TGTGCCAGCAGTTACTCGACAGGGGGCTCCAACGAG.